Listed below are T cell receptor beta chains from one sample, sequenced in a study of cytomegalovirus exposure and HLA in healthy donors. Some clones are missing from TCRdb's copy, which holds only in-frame ones; the method was immunoSEQ multiplex PCR. The sample records tens of thousands of clones, about 93% being singletons. The sequenced material came from PBMCs. The receptor source for this set is a young man in good health and CMV-seronegative. Both conserved end residues are part of each CDR3. Fields, in order: clone size, D gene, V gene, J gene, CDR3 DNA, CDR3 protein. D genes are given only for firm matches. A row's size may be missing; if present it is once, few, many or a size class.

size: .; D: .; V: TRBV7-3; J: TRBJ2-3; DNA: TGTGCCAGCAGCTTAATGGGGGGGGGCCCAGATACGCAGTATTTT; CDR3: CASSLMGGGPDTQYF
size: .; D: .; V: TRBV6-5; J: TRBJ1-2; DNA: TGTGCCAGCAGTTACTCCCTCGGGGGTGGAAGCTATGGCTACACCTTC; CDR3: CASSYSLGGGSYGYTF
size: .; D: TRBD2; V: TRBV5-1; J: TRBJ2-3; DNA: TGCGCCAGCGGGGACTACCAAGGGTATCCTTATACGCAGTATTTT; CDR3: CASGDYQGYPYTQYF
size: .; D: .; V: TRBV15; J: TRBJ2-5; DNA: TGTGCCACCAGCATCGTCGGCGGGGTCCAAGAGACCCAGTACTTC; CDR3: CATSIVGGVQETQYF
size: once; D: TRBD1; V: TRBV10-3; J: TRBJ2-7; DNA: TGTGCCATCGGAGACGGGACAGGGAGTACCTACGAGCAGTACTTC; CDR3: CAIGDGTGSTYEQYF
size: .; D: TRBD1; V: TRBV19; J: TRBJ2-1; DNA: TGTGCCAGTAGTTTGGGACAGGATTACAATGAGCAGTTCTTC; CDR3: CASSLGQDYNEQFF
size: few; D: .; V: TRBV20-1; J: TRBJ2-1; DNA: TGCAGTGCTAGTGTAGAGGATGAGCAGTTCTTC; CDR3: CSASVEDEQFF
size: .; D: .; V: TRBV28; J: TRBJ1-5; DNA: TGTGCCAGCAGTTTACGGTCGCATGCAGGTAGGCCCCAGCATTTT; CDR3: CASSLRSHAGRPQHF
size: .; D: .; V: TRBV5-8; J: TRBJ2-7; DNA: TGTGCCAGCAGCTTGGAGGTGGGGGGGCCCAGCGAGCAGTACTTC; CDR3: CASSLEVGGPSEQYF
size: .; D: .; V: TRBV13; J: TRBJ1-1; DNA: TGTGCCAGCAGCTTAGACAGGAACACTGAAGCTTTCTTT; CDR3: CASSLDRNTEAFF
size: .; D: .; V: TRBV7-2; J: TRBJ2-7; DNA: TGTGCCAGCAGCTTATCGCGGGACGAGCAGTACTTC; CDR3: CASSLSRDEQYF
size: .; D: .; V: TRBV5-4; J: TRBJ2-4; DNA: TGTGCCAGCAGCGGGGGGGACACAGGAAAAAACATTCAGTACTTC; CDR3: CASSGGDTGKNIQYF
size: .; D: .; V: TRBV19; J: TRBJ1-3; DNA: TGTGCCAGTATCAAACAGGGCTCTGGAAACACCATATATTTT; CDR3: CASIKQGSGNTIYF
size: .; D: TRBD2; V: TRBV6-1; J: TRBJ2-5; DNA: TGTGCCAGCAGTGAACAGCGGGGGGACCAAGAGACCCAGTACTTC; CDR3: CASSEQRGDQETQYF
size: .; D: .; V: TRBV7-3; J: TRBJ2-7; DNA: TGTGCCAGCAGCTCCTGGGTGGGAGAAGGAAACGAGCAGTACTTC; CDR3: CASSSWVGEGNEQYF
size: .; D: .; V: TRBV6-5; J: TRBJ2-3; DNA: TGTGCCAGCAGTTACTCGACGGGAAGAGATACGCAGTATTTT; CDR3: CASSYSTGRDTQYF
size: .; D: TRBD1; V: TRBV2; J: TRBJ1-1; DNA: TGTGCCAGCAGGGGGGGACAGCCTAACACTGAAGCTTTCTTT; CDR3: CASRGGQPNTEAFF
size: .; D: TRBD2; V: TRBV6-5; J: TRBJ2-5; DNA: TGTGCCAGCATCCCCACGGGGGGTCAAGAGACCCAGTACTTC; CDR3: CASIPTGGQETQYF